This T cell receptor (beta chain) is from a study of shared T cell receptors in the human thymus (dated by TCRdb to about 2021). Turning to the overall study: The study investigated the way shared, self-reactive T-cell receptor alpha chains are produced in the human thymus.

The library relied on the immunoSEQ multiplex PCR assay. Held by TCRdb, this immuneACCESS table contains in-frame sequences only and omits some clones. Under half of the omission traces to an unresolved V gene where checked; the cause of the rest is unknown. This sample gives hundreds of thousands of clones in total; about 89% of them show up just once. Roughly 0.0086% of the sample is taken by the ten largest. With regard to this clone: Its antigen remains unidentified. Base qualities are not at hand, and no much larger clone is one base apart.

The CDR3 numbers 14 residues from cysteine through phenylalanine. The entry retains the CDR3 DNA only, 42 bases that are in frame from base 1. The germline V gene supplies CDR1 MGHRA and CDR2 YSYEKL. V and J lose 1 base and 8 bases, and a span of 14 bases separates them. Separately, the same data were catalogued under a study of human thymus T cells. That second report states: Donors were immunologically healthy infants undergoing open corrective cardiac surgery for congenital heart defects in Finland. Thymus tissue was obtained as surgical resects removed during corrective cardiac surgery. Usage of V and J gene segments appeared to be biased in both the thymic and the peripheral blood repertoires. According to the related research, thymic TCR repertoires were highly overlapping among unrelated individuals. The study characterized TCR alpha and beta repertoires from fewer than ten infant thymus samples and four related peripheral blood samples. The cohort included six male and a couple of female infants, with donor ages spanning 7 to 244 days. Thymocytes were mechanically released from the tissue and were stored as pellets of 10-30 million cells at -70 degrees C. A QIAsymphony instrument was used to extract genomic DNA from the frozen cell pellets. The immunoSEQ multiplex PCR assay was used to amplify the TCRB and TCRAD loci from a standardized amount of quality-controlled genomic DNA. The amplicons covered the V(D)J region and were long enough to include the CDR3 and to identify the V and J genes. Through the commercial immunoSEQ service, the amplicons were sequenced on an Illumina platform. Primer bias and sequencing errors were corrected as previously described, and TCRAD and TCRB were defined on the basis of the IMGT database. The repertoires were analysed using immunoSEQ Analyzer 3.0 and VDJTools for basic statistics, V/J segment usage, diversity estimates, rarefaction and pairwise overlap. To estimate diversity, the Chao1, ChaoE, Efron-Thisted, Shannon and inverse Simpson indices were applied, and diversity was also estimated on datasets down-sampled to the smallest sample. Repertoire overlap was assessed by strict matching of CDR3 nucleotide sequence, V gene and J gene, and clustering was done by Jaccard-based multidimensional scaling. On average, thymus samples yielded 750,000 to 1,000,000 unique TCRB clonotypes, whereas blood samples yielded about 84,000.

The rearrangement joined TRBV4-1 to TRBJ1-2; the D gene is possibly TRBD1, with 6 bases matching. The sample was thymocytes. This receptor was obtained from a boy under two years old with a congenital heart defect. Donor details come from another sample of the same person, matched by shared clones. The nucleotide sequence is TGCGCCAGCAGCCAAGTTTCACAGGGTGGCGGCTACACCTTC. Its translation is CASSQVSQGGGYTF.